The source of this T cell receptor beta chain is a study of immune evolution from preneoplasia to lung adenocarcinoma. In germline, CDR1 is LNHDA, CDR2 SQIVND (reference sequence). V was pared by 4 bases and J by 4 bases, with 11 bases between. CDR3 length: 15 amino acids. H&E slides confirmed each diagnosis, reviewed by two pathologists independently. Data came from immunoSEQ multiplex PCR; TCRdb stores just in-frame clones and leaves some out. The sample has roughly 2,500 clones; approximately 80% are singletons. The rearrangement links TRBV19 to TRBJ2-6; D remains ambiguous. Sequencing used FFPE atypical adenomatous hyperplasia tissue from the lung. The subset denotes: atypical adenomatous hyperplasia (AAH), lung preneoplasia. This sequence was found in a person aged 65-85 years with lung adenocarcinoma. Here the CDR3 reads CASSSRSTGANVLTF. The CDR3 DNA follows: TGTGCCAGTAGTAGCCGGTCAACGGGGGCCAACGTCCTGACTTTC.